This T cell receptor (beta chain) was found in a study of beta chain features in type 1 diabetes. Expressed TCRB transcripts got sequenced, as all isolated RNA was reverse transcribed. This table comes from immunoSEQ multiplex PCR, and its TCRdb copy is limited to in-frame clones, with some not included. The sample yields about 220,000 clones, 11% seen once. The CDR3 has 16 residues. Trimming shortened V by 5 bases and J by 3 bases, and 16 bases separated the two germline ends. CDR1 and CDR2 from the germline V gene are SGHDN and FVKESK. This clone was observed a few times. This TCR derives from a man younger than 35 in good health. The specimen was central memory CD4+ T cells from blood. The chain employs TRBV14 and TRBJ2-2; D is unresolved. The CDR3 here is CASSYRADFYTGELFF. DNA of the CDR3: TGTGCCAGCAGCTACCGGGCCGATTTTTACACCGGGGAGCTGTTTTTT. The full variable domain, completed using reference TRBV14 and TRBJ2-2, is EAGVTQFPSHSVIEKGQTVTLRCDPISGHDNLYWYRRVMGKEIKFLLHFVKESKQDESGMPNNRFLAERTGGTYSTLKVQPAELEDSGVYFCASSYRADFYTGELFFGEGSRLTVL.